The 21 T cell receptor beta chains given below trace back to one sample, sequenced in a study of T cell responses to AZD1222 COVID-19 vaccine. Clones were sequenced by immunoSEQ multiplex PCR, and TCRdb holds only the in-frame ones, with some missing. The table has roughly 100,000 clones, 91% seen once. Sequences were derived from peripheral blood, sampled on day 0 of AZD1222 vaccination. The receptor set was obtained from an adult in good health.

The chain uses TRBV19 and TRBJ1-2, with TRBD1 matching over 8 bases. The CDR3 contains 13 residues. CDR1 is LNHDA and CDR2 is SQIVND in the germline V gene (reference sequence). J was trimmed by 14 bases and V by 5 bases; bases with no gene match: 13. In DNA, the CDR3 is TGTGCCAGTAGTTCGGACAGGGCAGGAAAAGAGACCTTC. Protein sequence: CASSSDRAGKETF.

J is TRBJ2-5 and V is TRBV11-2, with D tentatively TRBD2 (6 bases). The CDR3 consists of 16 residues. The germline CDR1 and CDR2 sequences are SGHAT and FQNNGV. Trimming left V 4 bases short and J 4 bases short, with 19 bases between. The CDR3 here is CASSSEAVRRGETQYF. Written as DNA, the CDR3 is TGTGCCAGCAGCTCCGAGGCGGTTAGGAGGGGAGAGACCCAGTACTTC.

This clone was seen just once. The CDR3 here is CASRHGQLLQPQHF. CDR3 DNA: TGTGCCAGTAGGCATGGACAGCTTCTTCAGCCCCAGCATTTT. The rearrangement uses TRBV19 and TRBJ1-5; D is perhaps TRBD1 (6 bases). Trimming pared 6 bases from V and 6 bases from J, leaving 15 bases between. Per germline, CDR1 LNHDA and CDR2 SQIVND (reference sequence). This CDR3 spans 14 amino acids.

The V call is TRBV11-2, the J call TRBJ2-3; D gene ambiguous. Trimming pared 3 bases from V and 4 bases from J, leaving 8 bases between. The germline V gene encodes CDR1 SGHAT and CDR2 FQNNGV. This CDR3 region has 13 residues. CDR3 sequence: CASSFYSSDTQYF. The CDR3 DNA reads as TGTGCCAGCAGCTTCTACTCCTCAGATACGCAGTATTTT.

CDR3 sequence reads: CASSPIRGSRTYEQYF. CDR3 nucleotides: TGTGCCAGCTCACCTATACGCGGGAGTAGGACCTACGAGCAGTACTTC. The genes are TRBV18 and TRBJ2-7; 7 nucleotides align to TRBD2. Germline V gives CDR1 KGHSH, CDR2 LQKENI. The CDR3 extends over 16 amino acids. With V trimmed by 3 bases and J by 2 bases, 10 bases remained unmatched.

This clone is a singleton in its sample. CDR3 nucleotides: TGTGCCAGCAGCCAAGGGGGCGTCACTGAAGCTTTCTTT. Translation: CASSQGGVTEAFF. The chain is built from TRBV7-3 and TRBJ1-1, with TRBD1 matching 7 bases. With V trimmed by 5 bases and J by 4 bases, 4 bases remained unmatched. Germline values: CDR1 SGHTA, CDR2 FQGTGA. The CDR3 length is 13 residues. The full variable domain, its missing parts supplied by reference TRBV7-3 and TRBJ1-1, is GAGVSQTPSNKVTEKGKYVELRCDPISGHTALYWYRQSLGQGPEFLIYFQGTGAADDSGLPNDRFFAVRPEGSVSTLKIQRTERGDSAVYLCASSQGGVTEAFFGQGTRLTVV.

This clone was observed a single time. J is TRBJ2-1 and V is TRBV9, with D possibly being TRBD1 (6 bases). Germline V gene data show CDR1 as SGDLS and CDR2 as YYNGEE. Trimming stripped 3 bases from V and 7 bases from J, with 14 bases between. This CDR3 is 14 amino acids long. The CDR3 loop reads CASSGPLTGNEQFF. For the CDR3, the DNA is TGTGCCAGCAGCGGACCTTTAACAGGGAATGAGCAGTTCTTC.

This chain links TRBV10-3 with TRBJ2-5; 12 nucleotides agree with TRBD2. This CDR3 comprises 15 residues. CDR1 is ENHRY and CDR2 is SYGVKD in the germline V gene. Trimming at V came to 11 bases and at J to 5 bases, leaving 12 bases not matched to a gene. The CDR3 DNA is TGTGCCGTTAGACTAGCGGGAGTCTCCGGGGAGACCCAGTACTTC. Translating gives CAVRLAGVSGETQYF.

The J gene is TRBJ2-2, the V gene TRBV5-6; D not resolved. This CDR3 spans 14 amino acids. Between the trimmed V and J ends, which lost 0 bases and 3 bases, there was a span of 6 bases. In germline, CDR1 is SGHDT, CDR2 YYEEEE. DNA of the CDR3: TGTGCCAGCAGCTTGGTGGACCACACCGGGGAGCTGTTTTTT. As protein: CASSLVDHTGELFF.

The DNA for the CDR3 is TGTGCCAGCAGTGAATACCCGAAGGAGGAGCAGTACTTC. Its protein is CASSEYPKEEQYF. The chain uses TRBV6-1 and TRBJ2-7, with unresolved D. The length of the CDR3 is 13 residues. V gave up 2 bases and J gave up 7 bases, with 12 bases separating them. Germline V gives CDR1 MNHNS, CDR2 SASEGT.

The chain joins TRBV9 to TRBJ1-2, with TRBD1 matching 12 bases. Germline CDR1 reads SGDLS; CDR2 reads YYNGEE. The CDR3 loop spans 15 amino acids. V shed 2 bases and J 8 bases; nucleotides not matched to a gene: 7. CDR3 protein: CASSVTPGQGAGYTF. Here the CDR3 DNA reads TGTGCCAGCAGCGTTACACCGGGACAGGGGGCGGGCTACACCTTC.

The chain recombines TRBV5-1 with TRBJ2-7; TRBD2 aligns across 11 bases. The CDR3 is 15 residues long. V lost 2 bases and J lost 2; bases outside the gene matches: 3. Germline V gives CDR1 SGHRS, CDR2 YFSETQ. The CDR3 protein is CASSFGLAGPYEQYF. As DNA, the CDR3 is TGCGCCAGCAGCTTCGGACTAGCGGGCCCCTACGAGCAGTACTTC.

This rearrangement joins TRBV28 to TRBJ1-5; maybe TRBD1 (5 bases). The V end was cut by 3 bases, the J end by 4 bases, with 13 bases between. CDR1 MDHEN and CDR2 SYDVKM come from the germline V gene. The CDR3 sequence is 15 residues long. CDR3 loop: CASSLRQGRNQPQHF. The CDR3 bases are TGTGCCAGCAGTTTGAGGCAGGGACGAAATCAGCCCCAGCATTTT.

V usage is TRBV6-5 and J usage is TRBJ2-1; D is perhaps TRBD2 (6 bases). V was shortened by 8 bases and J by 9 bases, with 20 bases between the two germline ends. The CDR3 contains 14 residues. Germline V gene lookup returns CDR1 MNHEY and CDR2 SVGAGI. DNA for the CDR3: TGTGCCAGCGAATCCCCCCTAGCCGGGGGTGAGCAGTTCTTC. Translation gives CASESPLAGGEQFF.

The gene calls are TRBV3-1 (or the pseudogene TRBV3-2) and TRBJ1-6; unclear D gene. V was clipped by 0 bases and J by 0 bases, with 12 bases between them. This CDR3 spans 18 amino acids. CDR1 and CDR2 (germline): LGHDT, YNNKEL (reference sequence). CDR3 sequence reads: CASSQDRPGSSYNSPLHF. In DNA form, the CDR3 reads TGTGCCAGCAGCCAAGATCGTCCAGGAAGCTCCTATAATTCACCCCTCCACTTT.

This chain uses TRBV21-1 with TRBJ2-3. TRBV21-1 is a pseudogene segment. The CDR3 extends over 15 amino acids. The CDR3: CASSKARSPTDTQYF. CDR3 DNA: TGTGCCAGCAGCAAAGCCCGCTCCCCCACAGATACGCAGTATTTT.

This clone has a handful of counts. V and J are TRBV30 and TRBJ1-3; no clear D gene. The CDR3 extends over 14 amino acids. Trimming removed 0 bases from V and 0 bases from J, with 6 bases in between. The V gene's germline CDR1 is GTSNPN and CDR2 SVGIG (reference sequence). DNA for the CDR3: TGTGCCTGGAGTGTAATCAGCTCTGGAAACACCATATATTTT. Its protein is CAWSVISSGNTIYF.

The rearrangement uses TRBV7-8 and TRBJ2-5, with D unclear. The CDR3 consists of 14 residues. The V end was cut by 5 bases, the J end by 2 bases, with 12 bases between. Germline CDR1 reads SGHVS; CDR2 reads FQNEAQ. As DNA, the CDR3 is TGTGCCAGCAGCACCCCAGACAAGCAAGAGACCCAGTACTTC. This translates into CASSTPDKQETQYF.

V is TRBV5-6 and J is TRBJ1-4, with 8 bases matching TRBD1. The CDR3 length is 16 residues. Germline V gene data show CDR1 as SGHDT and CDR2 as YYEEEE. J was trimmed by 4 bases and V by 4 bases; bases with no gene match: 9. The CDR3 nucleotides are TGTGCCAGCAGCCCCGGACAGGGAGCCTATAATGAAAAACTGTTTTTT. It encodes CASSPGQGAYNEKLFF.

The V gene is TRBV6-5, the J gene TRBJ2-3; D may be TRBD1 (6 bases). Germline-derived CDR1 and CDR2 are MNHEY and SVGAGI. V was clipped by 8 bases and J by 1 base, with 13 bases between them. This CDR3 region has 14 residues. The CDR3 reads CASRKQGRTDTQYF. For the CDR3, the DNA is TGTGCCAGCCGTAAACAGGGACGCACAGATACGCAGTATTTT.

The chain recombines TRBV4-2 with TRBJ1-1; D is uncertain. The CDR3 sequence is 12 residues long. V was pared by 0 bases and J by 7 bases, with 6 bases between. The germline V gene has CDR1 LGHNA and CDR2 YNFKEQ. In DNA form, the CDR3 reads TGTGCCAGCAGCCAAGAAAGCGGTGAAGCTTTCTTT. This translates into CASSQESGEAFF.